The 8 T cell receptor beta chains given below trace back to one sample, sequenced in a study of shared clonotypes between healthy human individuals. Sequencing was performed with immunoSEQ multiplex PCR; in TCRdb, only in-frame clones are kept and a portion is missing. Seen here are roughly 2,000,000 clones, 85% to 95% observed once, and the top ten hold around 1.8%. As defined, naive CD8 cells were CD45RO-negative and positively selected for CCR7, with terminally differentiated effector memory CD45RA+ cells excluded. Sequenced: naive CD8+ T cells from PBMCs. All receptors come from a young man in good health. Some clones in this sample may be carry-over from other donors' samples.

The chain links TRBV19 to TRBJ2-6; D perhaps matches TRBD1 (5 bases). CDR1 is LNHDA and CDR2 is SQIVND in the germline V gene (reference sequence). The ends were cut back, 7 bases at V and 0 bases at J, with 13 bases in the middle. The CDR3 covers 16 residues. The CDR3 sequence: CASIRAPFSGANVLTF. The CDR3 DNA sequence: TGTGCCAGTATCAGGGCCCCTTTCTCTGGGGCCAACGTCCTGACTTTC.

J is TRBJ1-2 and V is TRBV29-1, with 9 bases lining up with TRBD1. Germline V CDR1 and CDR2: SQVTM, ANQGSEA. The ends lost 4 bases at V and 2 bases at J; junction bases unmatched: 5. CDR3 length: 14 residues. CDR3 protein: CSVAGTGKNYGYTF. CDR3 sequence (DNA): TGCAGCGTTGCCGGGACAGGGAAGAACTATGGCTACACCTTC.

The chain combines TRBV19 with TRBJ2-5; tentatively, D is TRBD2 (6 bases). The V end was cut by 5 bases, the J end by 4 bases, with 14 bases between. This CDR3 has 14 residues. Looked up from germline, CDR1 is LNHDA and CDR2 is SQIVND (reference sequence). The CDR3 DNA sequence: TGTGCCAGTAGTGTAGTGGGTAGCGGAGAGACCCAGTACTTC. The encoded protein is CASSVVGSGETQYF.

The V and J genes are TRBV21-1 and TRBJ1-2. TRBV21-1 is a pseudogene locus. The CDR3 has 16 residues. The CDR3 here is CASSPGTAAANYGYTF. The CDR3 coding sequence is TGTGCCAGCAGCCCCGGGACGGCAGCAGCTAACTATGGCTACACCTTC.

The chain is built from TRBV6-5 and TRBJ2-2; 9 nucleotides align to TRBD2. This CDR3 spans 15 amino acids. In germline, CDR1 is MNHEY, CDR2 SVGAGI. V shed 5 bases and J 2 bases; nucleotides not matched to a gene: 3. The CDR3 DNA reads as TGTGCCAGCAGTCTCGGGACTAGCAACACCGGGGAGCTGTTTTTT. Translated, it gives CASSLGTSNTGELFF.

In this sample, this clone turned up a few times. Different DNA sequences within this sample yield the same CDR3. The genes are TRBV27 and TRBJ2-7, with TRBD2 matching 10 bases. CDR1 and CDR2 (germline): MNHEY, SMNVEV (reference sequence). The CDR3 has 15 amino acids. V dropped 2 bases and J dropped 2; count of bases not matched to a gene: 3. The DNA for the CDR3 is TGTGCCAGCAGTTTAACACTAGCGGGGACCTACGAGCAGTACTTC. Its translation: CASSLTLAGTYEQYF.

This chain joins TRBV12-5 and TRBJ2-1, with unresolved D. V was shortened by 4 bases and J by 7 bases, with 5 bases between the two germline ends. Germline V gene data show CDR1 as LGHNT and CDR2 as FRNRAP. The CDR3 has 11 amino acids. CDR3 in amino acids: CASGSHNEQFF. CDR3 coding DNA: TGTGCTAGTGGTTCCCATAATGAGCAGTTCTTC.

This clone was picked up one time. The genes are TRBV2 and TRBJ2-7; the D gene is possibly TRBD2 (5 bases). V was trimmed by 8 bases and J by 4 bases, leaving 15 bases between them. From germline, CDR1 is SNHLY and CDR2 FYNNEI. The CDR3 has 13 amino acids. Here the CDR3 reads CASLASELYEQYF. In DNA, the CDR3 is TGTGCCAGCCTAGCTTCGGAACTTTACGAGCAGTACTTC.